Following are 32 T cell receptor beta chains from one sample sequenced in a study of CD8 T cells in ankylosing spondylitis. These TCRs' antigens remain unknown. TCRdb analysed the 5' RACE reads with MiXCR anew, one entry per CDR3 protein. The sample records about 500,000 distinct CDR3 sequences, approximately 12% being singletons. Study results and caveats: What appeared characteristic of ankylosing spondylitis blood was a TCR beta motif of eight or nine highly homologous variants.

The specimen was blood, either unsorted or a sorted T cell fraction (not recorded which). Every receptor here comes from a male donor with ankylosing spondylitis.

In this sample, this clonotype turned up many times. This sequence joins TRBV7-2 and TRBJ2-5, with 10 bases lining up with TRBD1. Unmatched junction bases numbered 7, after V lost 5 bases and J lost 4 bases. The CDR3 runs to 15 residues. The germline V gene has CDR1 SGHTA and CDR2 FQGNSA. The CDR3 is CASSRDRGESETQYF. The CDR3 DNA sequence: TGTGCCAGCAGCCGGGACAGGGGAGAGTCAGAGACCCAGTACTTC.

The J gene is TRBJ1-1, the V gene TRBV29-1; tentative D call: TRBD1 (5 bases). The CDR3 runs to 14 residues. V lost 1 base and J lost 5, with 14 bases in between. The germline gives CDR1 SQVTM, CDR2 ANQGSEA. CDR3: CSVEVGARGTEAFF. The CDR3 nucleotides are TGCAGCGTTGAAGTCGGGGCAAGGGGAACTGAAGCTTTCTTT.

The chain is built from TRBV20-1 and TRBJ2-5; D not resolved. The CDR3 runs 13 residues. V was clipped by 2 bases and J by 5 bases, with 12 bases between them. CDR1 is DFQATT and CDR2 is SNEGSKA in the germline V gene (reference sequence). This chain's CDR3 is CSARRSAPETQYF. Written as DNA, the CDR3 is TGCAGTGCTAGAAGGTCGGCTCCCGAGACCCAGTACTTC.

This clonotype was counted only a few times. CDR3 in amino acids: CASSLSFRVASHGELFF. DNA of the CDR3: TGTGCCAGCAGCCTTTCTTTCCGGGTAGCCAGCCACGGGGAGCTGTTTTTT. V usage is TRBV5-6 and J usage is TRBJ2-2, with D unclear. V lost 4 bases and J lost 7, with 23 bases in between. The CDR3 has 17 residues. CDR1 is SGHDT and CDR2 is YYEEEE in the germline V gene. The variable domain in full, with the rest retrieved from reference TRBV5-6 and TRBJ2-2, is DAGVTQSPTHLIKTRGQQVTLRCSPKSGHDTVSWYQQALGQGPQFIFQYYEEEERQRGNFPDRFSGHQFPNYSSELNVNALLLGDSALYLCASSLSFRVASHGELFFGEGSRLTVL.

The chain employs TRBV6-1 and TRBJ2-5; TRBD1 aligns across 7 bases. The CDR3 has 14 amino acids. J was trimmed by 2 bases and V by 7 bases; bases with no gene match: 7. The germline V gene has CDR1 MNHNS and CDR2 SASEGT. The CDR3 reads CASNEMDRQETQYF. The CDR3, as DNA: TGTGCCAGCAACGAAATGGACAGGCAAGAGACCCAGTACTTC.

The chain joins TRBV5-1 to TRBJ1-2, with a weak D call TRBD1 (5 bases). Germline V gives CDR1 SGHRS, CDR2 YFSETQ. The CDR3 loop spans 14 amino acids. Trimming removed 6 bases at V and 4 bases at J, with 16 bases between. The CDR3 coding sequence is TGCGCCAGCACCCCCCGGGACGCCAGCTATGGCTACACCTTC. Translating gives CASTPRDASYGYTF.

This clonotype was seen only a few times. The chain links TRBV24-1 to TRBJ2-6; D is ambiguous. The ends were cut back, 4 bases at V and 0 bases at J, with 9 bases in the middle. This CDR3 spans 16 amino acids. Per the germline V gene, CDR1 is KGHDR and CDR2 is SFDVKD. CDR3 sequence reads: CATSDTGTSGANVLTF. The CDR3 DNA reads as TGTGCCACCAGTGACACGGGTACCTCTGGGGCCAACGTCCTGACTTTC.

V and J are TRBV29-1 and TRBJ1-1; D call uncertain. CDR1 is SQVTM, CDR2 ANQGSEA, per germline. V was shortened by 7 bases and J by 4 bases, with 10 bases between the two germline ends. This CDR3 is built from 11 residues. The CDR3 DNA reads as TGCAGCGCCGATCCTATCACTGAAGCTTTCTTT. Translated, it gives CSADPITEAFF.

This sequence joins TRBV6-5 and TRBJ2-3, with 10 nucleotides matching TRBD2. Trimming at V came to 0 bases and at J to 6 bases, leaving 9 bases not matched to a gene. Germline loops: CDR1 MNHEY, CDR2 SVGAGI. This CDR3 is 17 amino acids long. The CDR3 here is CASSYSWASGSRDTQYF. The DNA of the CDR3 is TGTGCCAGCAGTTACTCCTGGGCTAGCGGGAGTAGGGATACGCAGTATTTT.

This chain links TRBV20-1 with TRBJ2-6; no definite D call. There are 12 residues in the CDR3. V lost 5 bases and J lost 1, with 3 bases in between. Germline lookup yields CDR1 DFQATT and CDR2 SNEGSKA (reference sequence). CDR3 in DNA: TGCAGTGCTCCTTCTGGGGCCAACGTCCTGACTTTC. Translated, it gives CSAPSGANVLTF.

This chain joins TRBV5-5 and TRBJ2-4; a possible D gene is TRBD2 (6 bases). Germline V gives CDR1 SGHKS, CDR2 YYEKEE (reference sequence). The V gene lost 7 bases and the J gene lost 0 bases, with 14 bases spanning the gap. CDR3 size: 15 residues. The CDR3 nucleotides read TGTGCCAGCCACGGGAGACCGTTAGCCAAAAACATTCAGTACTTC. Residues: CASHGRPLAKNIQYF.

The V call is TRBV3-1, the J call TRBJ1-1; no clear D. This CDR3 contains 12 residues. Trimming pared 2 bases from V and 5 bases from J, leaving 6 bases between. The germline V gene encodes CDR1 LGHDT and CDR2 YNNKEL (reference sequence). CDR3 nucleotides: TGTGCCAGCAGCCAAATGGGGACTGAAGCTTTCTTT. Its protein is CASSQMGTEAFF.

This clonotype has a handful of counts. The CDR3 spells CASSDPPTGVRETQYF. The DNA of the CDR3 is TGTGCCAGCAGTGACCCCCCGACTGGGGTTCGGGAGACCCAGTACTTC. The chain links TRBV6-1 to TRBJ2-5; D call uncertain. Germline CDR1 reads MNHNS; CDR2 reads SASEGT. V lost 3 bases and J 5 bases, leaving 19 bases between the germline ends. The CDR3 length is 16 residues.

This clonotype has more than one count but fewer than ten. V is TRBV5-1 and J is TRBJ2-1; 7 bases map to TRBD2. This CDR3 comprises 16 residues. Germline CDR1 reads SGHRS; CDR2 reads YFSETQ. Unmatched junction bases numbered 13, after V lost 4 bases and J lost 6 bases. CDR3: CASSPRLAGAPNEQFF. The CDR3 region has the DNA TGCGCCAGCAGCCCAAGACTCGCGGGAGCACCCAATGAGCAGTTCTTC. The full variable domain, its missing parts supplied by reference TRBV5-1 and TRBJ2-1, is KAGVTQTPRYLIKTRGQQVTLSCSPISGHRSVSWYQQTPGQGLQFLFEYFSETQRNKGNFPGRFSGRQFSNSRSEMNVSTLELGDSALYLCASSPRLAGAPNEQFFGPGTRLTVL.

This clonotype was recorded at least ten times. This chain's CDR3 is CASRDIADLSYEQYF. In DNA form, the CDR3 reads TGTGCCAGCAGAGACATAGCGGACCTCTCCTACGAGCAGTACTTC. The chain combines TRBV12-3 or TRBV12-4 with TRBJ2-7, with TRBD2 as a possible D gene (6 bases). This CDR3 comprises 15 residues. Deletions cut 6 bases from V and 0 bases from J, with 15 bases between.

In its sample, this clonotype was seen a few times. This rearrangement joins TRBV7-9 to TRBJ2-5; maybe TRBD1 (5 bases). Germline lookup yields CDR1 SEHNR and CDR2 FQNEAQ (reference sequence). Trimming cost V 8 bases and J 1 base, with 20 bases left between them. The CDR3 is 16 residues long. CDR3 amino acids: CASSRAVGEGQETQYF. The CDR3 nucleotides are TGTGCCAGCTCAAGGGCGGTAGGGGAAGGCCAAGAGACCCAGTACTTC. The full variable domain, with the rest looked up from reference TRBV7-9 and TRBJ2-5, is DTGVSQNPRHKITKRGQNVTFRCDPISEHNRLYWYRQTLGQGPEFLTYFQNEAQLEKSRLLSDRFSAERPKGSFSTLEIQRTEQGDSAMYLCASSRAVGEGQETQYFGPGTRLLVL.

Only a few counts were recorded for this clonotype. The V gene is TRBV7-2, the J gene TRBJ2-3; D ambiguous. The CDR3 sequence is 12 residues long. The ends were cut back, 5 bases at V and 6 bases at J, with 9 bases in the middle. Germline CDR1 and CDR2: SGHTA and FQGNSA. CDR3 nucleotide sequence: TGTGCCAGCAGCCCGCAGTATGATACGCAGTATTTT. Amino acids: CASSPQYDTQYF.

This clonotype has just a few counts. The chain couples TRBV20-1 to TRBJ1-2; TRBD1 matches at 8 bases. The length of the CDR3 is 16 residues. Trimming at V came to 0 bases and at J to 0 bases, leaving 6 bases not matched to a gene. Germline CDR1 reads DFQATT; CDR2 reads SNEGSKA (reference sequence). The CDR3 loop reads CSARDTDRGSNYGYTF. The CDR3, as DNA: TGCAGTGCTAGAGATACTGACAGGGGATCTAACTATGGCTACACCTTC.

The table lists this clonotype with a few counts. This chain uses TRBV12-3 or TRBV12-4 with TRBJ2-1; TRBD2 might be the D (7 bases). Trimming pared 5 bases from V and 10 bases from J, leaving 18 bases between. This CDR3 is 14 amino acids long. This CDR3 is CASSLRTRGEEQFF. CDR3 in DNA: TGTGCCAGCAGTCTTAGGACTAGGGGGGAGGAGCAGTTCTTC.

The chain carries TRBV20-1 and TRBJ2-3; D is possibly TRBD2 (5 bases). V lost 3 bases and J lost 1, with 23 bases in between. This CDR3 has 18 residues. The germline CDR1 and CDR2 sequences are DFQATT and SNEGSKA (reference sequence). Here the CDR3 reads CSASYSMQAGLRTDTQYF. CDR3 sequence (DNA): TGCAGTGCTAGTTACTCCATGCAGGCGGGTCTACGCACAGATACGCAGTATTTT.

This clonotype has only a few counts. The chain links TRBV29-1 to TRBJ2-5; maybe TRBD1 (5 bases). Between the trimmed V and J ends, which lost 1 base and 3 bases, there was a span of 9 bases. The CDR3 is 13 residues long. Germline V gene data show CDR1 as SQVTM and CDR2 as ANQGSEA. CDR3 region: CSVEATGKETQYF. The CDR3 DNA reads TGCAGCGTTGAAGCCACAGGAAAAGAGACCCAGTACTTC.

The CDR3 is CASSTTGGHQPQHF. In DNA form, the CDR3 reads TGTGCCAGTAGTACAACAGGAGGGCATCAGCCCCAGCATTTT. The rearrangement links TRBV19 to TRBJ1-5, with D possibly matching TRBD1 (5 bases). The CDR3 covers 14 residues. Germline-derived CDR1 and CDR2 are LNHDA and SQIVND (reference sequence). Trimming took off 4 bases at V and 5 bases at J, with 12 bases between the two ends. Supplemented by reference TRBV19 and TRBJ1-5, the full variable domain reads DGGITQSPKYLFRKEGQNVTLSCEQNLNHDAMYWYRQDPGQGLRLIYYSQIVNDFQKGDIAEGYSVSREKKESFPLTVTSAQKNPTAFYLCASSTTGGHQPQHFGDGTRLSIL.

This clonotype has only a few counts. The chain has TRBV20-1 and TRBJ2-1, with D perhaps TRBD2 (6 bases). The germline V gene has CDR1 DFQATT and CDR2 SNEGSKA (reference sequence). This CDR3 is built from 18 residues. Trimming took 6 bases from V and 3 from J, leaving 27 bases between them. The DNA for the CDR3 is TGCAGTGCCCCCGACACCGGGACTCCTTCGTCTCTCTACAATGAGCAGTTCTTC. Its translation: CSAPDTGTPSSLYNEQFF.

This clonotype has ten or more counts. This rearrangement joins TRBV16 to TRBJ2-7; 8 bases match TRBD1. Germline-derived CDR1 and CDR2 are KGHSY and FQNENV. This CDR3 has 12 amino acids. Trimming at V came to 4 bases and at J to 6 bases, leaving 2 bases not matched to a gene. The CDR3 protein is CASSPGQVEQYF. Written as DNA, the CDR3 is TGTGCCAGCAGCCCGGGACAGGTCGAGCAGTACTTC.

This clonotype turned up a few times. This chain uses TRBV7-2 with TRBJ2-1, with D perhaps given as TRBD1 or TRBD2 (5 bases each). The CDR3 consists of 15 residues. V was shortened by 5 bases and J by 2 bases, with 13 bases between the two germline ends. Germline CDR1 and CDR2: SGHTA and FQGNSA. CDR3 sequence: CASSLMRGTYNEQFF. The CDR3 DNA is TGTGCCAGCAGCCTGATGAGGGGAACCTACAATGAGCAGTTCTTC.

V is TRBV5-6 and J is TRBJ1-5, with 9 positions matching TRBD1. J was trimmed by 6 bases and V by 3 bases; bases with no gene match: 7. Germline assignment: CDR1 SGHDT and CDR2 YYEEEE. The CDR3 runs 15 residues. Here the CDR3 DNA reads TGTGCCAGCAGCTCAGGACAGGGGAGTCGTCAGCCCCAGCATTTT. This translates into CASSSGQGSRQPQHF.

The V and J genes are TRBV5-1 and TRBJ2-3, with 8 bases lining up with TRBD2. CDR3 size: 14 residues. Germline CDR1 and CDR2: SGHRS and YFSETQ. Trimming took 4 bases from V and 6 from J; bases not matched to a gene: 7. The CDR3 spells CASSGSGSYDTQYF. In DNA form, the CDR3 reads TGCGCCAGCAGCGGCAGCGGGAGCTACGATACGCAGTATTTT.

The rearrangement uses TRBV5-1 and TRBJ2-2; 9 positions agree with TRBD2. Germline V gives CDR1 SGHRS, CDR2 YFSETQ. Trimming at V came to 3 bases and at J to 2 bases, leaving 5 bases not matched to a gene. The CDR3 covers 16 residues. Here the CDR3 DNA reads TGCGCCAGCAGCTCTCGGACTAGCGCCAACACCGGGGAGCTGTTTTTT. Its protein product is CASSSRTSANTGELFF.

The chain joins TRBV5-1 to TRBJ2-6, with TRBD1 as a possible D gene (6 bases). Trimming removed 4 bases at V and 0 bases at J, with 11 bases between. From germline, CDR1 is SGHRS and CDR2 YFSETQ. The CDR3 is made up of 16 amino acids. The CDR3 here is CASSMRGTSGANVLTF. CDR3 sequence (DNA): TGCGCCAGCAGCATGAGGGGGACCTCTGGGGCCAACGTCCTGACTTTC.

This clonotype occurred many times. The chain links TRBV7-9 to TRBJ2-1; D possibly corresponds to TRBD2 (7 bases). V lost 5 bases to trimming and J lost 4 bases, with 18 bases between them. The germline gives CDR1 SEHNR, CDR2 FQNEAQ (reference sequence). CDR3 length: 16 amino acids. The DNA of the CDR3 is TGTGCCAGCAGCCCGAGGGGGGGCTCGATTTACAATGAGCAGTTCTTC. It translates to CASSPRGGSIYNEQFF.

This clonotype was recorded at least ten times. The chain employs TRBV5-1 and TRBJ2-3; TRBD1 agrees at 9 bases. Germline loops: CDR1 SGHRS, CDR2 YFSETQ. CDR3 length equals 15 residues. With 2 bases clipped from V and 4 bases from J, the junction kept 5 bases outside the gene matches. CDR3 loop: CASSLQGAVSDTQYF. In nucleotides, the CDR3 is TGCGCCAGCAGCTTACAGGGGGCCGTCTCAGATACGCAGTATTTT. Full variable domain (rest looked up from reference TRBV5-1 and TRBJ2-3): KAGVTQTPRYLIKTRGQQVTLSCSPISGHRSVSWYQQTPGQGLQFLFEYFSETQRNKGNFPGRFSGRQFSNSRSEMNVSTLELGDSALYLCASSLQGAVSDTQYFGPGTRLTVL.

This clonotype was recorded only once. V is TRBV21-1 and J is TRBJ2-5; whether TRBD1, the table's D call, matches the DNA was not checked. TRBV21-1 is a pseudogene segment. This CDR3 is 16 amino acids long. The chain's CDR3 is CASSKGGAGSTETQYF. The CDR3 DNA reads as TGTGCCAGCAGCAAAGGGGGGGCGGGCAGTACAGAGACCCAGTACTTC.